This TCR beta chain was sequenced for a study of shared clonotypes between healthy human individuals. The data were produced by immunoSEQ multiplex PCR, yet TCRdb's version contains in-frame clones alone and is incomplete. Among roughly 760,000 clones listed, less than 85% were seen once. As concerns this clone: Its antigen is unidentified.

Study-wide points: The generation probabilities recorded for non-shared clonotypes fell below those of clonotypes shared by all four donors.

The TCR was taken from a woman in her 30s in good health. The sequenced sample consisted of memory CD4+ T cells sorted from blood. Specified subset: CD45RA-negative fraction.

DNA of the CDR3: TGTGCCAGCAGACTCGGAGGGAGCTACGAGCAGTACTTC. It codes for CASRLGGSYEQYF. This rearrangement joins TRBV28 to TRBJ2-7; D perhaps matches TRBD2 (6 bases). The germline V gene has CDR1 MDHEN and CDR2 SYDVKM. Between the trimmed V and J ends, which lost 6 bases and 3 bases, there was a span of 12 bases. The CDR3 is made up of 13 amino acids.